This T cell receptor beta chain originates from a study of T cell repertoires in cytomegalovirus infection. Overall study: Public TCR beta signatures provided an indication of both CMV infection and a matching HLA type. Whole-study findings and limits: CMV carriers having the relevant HLA were flagged by cumulative public TCR beta family frequency.

CDR1 is MDHEN and CDR2 is SYDVKM in the germline V gene. J lost 5 bases, V lost 5 bases, and 9 bases had no gene match. The CDR3 loop spans 15 amino acids. Using its own MiXCR run on the reads, TCRdb lists one record per CDR3 protein. The table records a few hundred thousand distinct CDR3 sequences, around 40% of them present only once. In regard to this clonotype: Its specificity is unknown.

This chain uses TRBV28 with TRBJ2-4, with TRBD1 matching over 7 bases. This TCR was recovered from a human donor in good health (CMV status not recorded). Some clones in this sample may be carry-over from other donors' samples. Material: cultured PBMCs, obtained from culture after CMV antigen stimulation. CDR3: CASSGAGQAENIQYF. The DNA for the CDR3 is TGTGCCAGCAGTGGGGCCGGACAGGCCGAAAACATTCAGTACTTC. The whole variable domain, filled in from reference TRBV28 and TRBJ2-4, reads DVKVTQSSRYLVKRTGEKVFLECVQDMDHENMFWYRQDPGLGLRLIYFSYDVKMKEKGDIPEGYSVSREKKERFSLILESASTNQTSMYLCASSGAGQAENIQYFGAGTRLSVL.